The 31 T cell receptor beta chains reported below all come from one sample, sequenced in a study of blood T cell repertoires in COVID-19. The data were produced by immunoSEQ multiplex PCR, yet TCRdb's version contains in-frame clones alone and is incomplete. The repertoire has more than 350,000 clones, 85% to 90% of them found once; the top ten carry over 0.95%. The sequenced sample consisted of PBMCs or T cells enriched from blood (not recorded which). The receptors were gathered from a man younger than 35 who had recovered from COVID-19.

The rearrangement links TRBV6-5 to TRBJ1-1; D is uncertain. The germline V and J ends were trimmed by 0 bases and 7 bases, with 12 bases remaining between them. Germline loops: CDR1 MNHEY, CDR2 SVGAGI. This CDR3 comprises 14 residues. The CDR3 spells CASSYSFGVGEAFF. Written as DNA, the CDR3 is TGTGCCAGCAGTTACTCTTTCGGGGTGGGTGAAGCTTTCTTT.

The rearrangement links TRBV3-1 (or the pseudogene TRBV3-2) to TRBJ2-1; D is ambiguous. From germline, CDR1 is LGHDT and CDR2 YNNKEL (reference sequence). Between the trimmed V and J ends, which lost 4 bases and 4 bases, there was a span of 14 bases. The CDR3 is 15 residues long. CDR3 sequence: CASSPSGSFYNEQFF. The CDR3 DNA sequence: TGTGCCAGCAGCCCGTCCGGGTCGTTTTACAATGAGCAGTTCTTC.

The chain carries TRBV5-6 and TRBJ2-5; the D gene is possibly TRBD1 (6 bases). The CDR3 runs 15 residues. CDR1 and CDR2 from the germline V gene are SGHDT and YYEEEE. The ends were cut back, 0 bases at V and 4 bases at J, with 13 bases in the middle. This CDR3 is CASSLARGRGETQYF. CDR3 DNA: TGTGCCAGCAGCTTGGCCAGGGGCAGGGGAGAGACCCAGTACTTC.

The V gene is TRBV28, the J gene TRBJ2-3; the match to TRBD1 covers 8 bases. Germline V gene lookup returns CDR1 MDHEN and CDR2 SYDVKM. The CDR3 is made up of 15 amino acids. Unmatched junction bases numbered 12, after V lost 6 bases and J lost 7 bases. CDR3 nucleotide sequence: TGTGCCAGCAGGACAGGGGCGGAGGTGCCTAATACGCAGTATTTT. Translation: CASRTGAEVPNTQYF. Using reference TRBV28 and TRBJ2-3 for the parts outside the CDR3, the full variable domain is DVKVTQSSRYLVKRTGEKVFLECVQDMDHENMFWYRQDPGLGLRLIYFSYDVKMKEKGDIPEGYSVSREKKERFSLILESASTNQTSMYLCASRTGAEVPNTQYFGPGTRLTVL.

The V and J genes are TRBV11-2 and TRBJ1-1, with D perhaps matching TRBD1 (5 bases). The germline CDR1 and CDR2 sequences are SGHAT and FQNNGV. Trimming took off 2 bases at V and 4 bases at J, with 11 bases between the two ends. The CDR3 spans 14 residues. The CDR3 here is CASSLPQGGTEAFF. CDR3 coding DNA: TGTGCCAGCAGCTTACCCCAGGGCGGCACTGAAGCTTTCTTT.

The chain carries TRBV9 and TRBJ2-2; 10 bases agree with TRBD2. The V gene's germline CDR1 is SGDLS and CDR2 YYNGEE. J was trimmed by 5 bases and V by 0 bases; bases with no gene match: 16. The CDR3 has 20 amino acids. CDR3 in DNA: TGTGCCAGCAGCGTAGGTGGTAGGGGAACGGGACTAGCGCGGACCGGGGAGCTGTTTTTT. It specifies CASSVGGRGTGLARTGELFF.

The genes are TRBV6-2 or TRBV6-3 and TRBJ2-5; perhaps TRBD2 as D (7 bases). Trimming took off 2 bases at V and 7 bases at J, with 17 bases between the two ends. Germline V gene data show CDR1 as MNHEY and CDR2 as SVGEGT. There are 15 residues in the CDR3. CDR3 amino acids: CASSYEVGGAATQYF. The CDR3 bases are TGTGCCAGCAGTTACGAGGTTGGGGGGGCGGCGACCCAGTACTTC.

The rearrangement links TRBV3-1 (or the pseudogene TRBV3-2) to TRBJ2-5, with D unresolved. V was clipped by 1 base and J by 5 bases, with 20 bases between them. Germline CDR1 LGHDT, CDR2 YNNKEL (reference sequence). The CDR3 spans 17 residues. As DNA, the CDR3 is TGTGCCAGCAGCCAAGGGGTTGGGCCCCGCGCGAATGAGACCCAGTACTTC. Its translation is CASSQGVGPRANETQYF.

The chain employs TRBV7-6 and TRBJ2-1; 9 bases line up with TRBD2. The CDR3 loop spans 15 amino acids. Germline V lookup: CDR1 SGHVS, CDR2 FNYEAQ. The V segment lost 6 bases and the J segment 2 bases; nucleotides outside the gene matches: 5. The DNA of the CDR3 is TGTGCCAGCAGACGACTAGCGGATCCCTACAATGAGCAGTTCTTC. Protein: CASRRLADPYNEQFF.

This clone was observed a few times. This sequence joins TRBV3-1 (or the pseudogene TRBV3-2) and TRBJ1-3; no definite D call. The germline V and J ends were trimmed by 11 bases and 2 bases, with 10 bases remaining between them. Germline V gives CDR1 LGHDT, CDR2 YNNKEL (reference sequence). The CDR3 has 12 residues. CDR3 loop: CAAEGAGNTIYF. The CDR3, as DNA: TGTGCCGCAGAGGGTGCTGGAAACACCATATATTTT.

V usage is TRBV11-2 and J usage is TRBJ2-1; TRBD2 matches 7 bases. Trimming at V came to 1 base and at J to 0 bases, leaving 3 bases not matched to a gene. The CDR3 consists of 16 residues. Looked up from germline, CDR1 is SGHAT and CDR2 is FQNNGV. For the CDR3, the DNA is TGTGCCAGCAGCTTAGCGGGGGGAATCTCCTACAATGAGCAGTTCTTC. Translated: CASSLAGGISYNEQFF.

Written as DNA, the CDR3 is TGCGCCAGCAGTCCTACAGCTTCACCCCTCCACTTT. Amino acids: CASSPTASPLHF. The V and J genes are TRBV10-1 and TRBJ1-6, with no clear D. CDR1 is WNHNN and CDR2 is SYGVQD in the germline V gene (reference sequence). There are 12 residues in the CDR3. V dropped 5 bases and J dropped 9 bases, with 8 bases sitting between them.

The V and J genes are TRBV25-1 and TRBJ2-7; D unclear. The CDR3 contains 16 residues. Trimming took off 8 bases at V and 1 base at J, with 21 bases between the two ends. CDR1 and CDR2 (germline): MGHDK, SYGVNS. The DNA of the CDR3 is TGTGCCAGCCTTGGCGCAGGTACCCAAAAGTCCTACGAGCAGTACTTC. It is translated as CASLGAGTQKSYEQYF.

This clone occurred a few times. J is TRBJ2-5 and V is TRBV7-2, with TRBD1 matching over 10 bases. The CDR3 extends over 16 amino acids. V dropped 2 bases and J dropped 4; count of bases not matched to a gene: 7. Germline CDR1 reads SGHTA; CDR2 reads FQGNSA. The CDR3: CASSLMRQGARETQYF. In DNA, the CDR3 is TGTGCCAGCAGCTTAATGAGACAGGGGGCGAGAGAGACCCAGTACTTC.

V and J are TRBV18 and TRBJ1-1; possibly TRBD1 for D (5 bases). Germline V gene lookup returns CDR1 KGHSH and CDR2 LQKENI. CDR3 size: 16 residues. V gave up 3 bases and J gave up 0 bases, with 14 bases separating them. The CDR3: CASSPLGTFMNTEAFF. The CDR3 coding sequence is TGTGCCAGCTCACCCTTGGGGACTTTCATGAACACTGAAGCTTTCTTT.

This chain links TRBV25-1 with TRBJ1-6; TRBD1 is a possible D gene (6 bases). The V and J ends lost 4 bases and 3 bases respectively, with 13 bases between them. The length of the CDR3 is 16 residues. Germline V CDR1 and CDR2: MGHDK, SYGVNS. CDR3 DNA: TGTGCCAGCAGTGGTTCAGGGGAATTCTATAATTCACCCCTCCACTTT. Its translation is CASSGSGEFYNSPLHF.

The J gene is TRBJ1-2, the V gene TRBV3-1 (or the pseudogene TRBV3-2); D gene uncertain. Germline V CDR1 and CDR2: LGHDT, YNNKEL (reference sequence). Deletions cut 1 base from V and 6 bases from J, with 3 bases between. The CDR3 is made up of 11 amino acids. Here the CDR3 DNA reads TGTGCCAGCAGCCAAGCTCATGGCTACACCTTC. Translation gives CASSQAHGYTF.

This chain links TRBV5-1 with TRBJ2-7, with a possible D match to TRBD2 (6 bases). V lost 7 bases and J lost 1, with 30 bases in between. Germline values: CDR1 SGHRS, CDR2 YFSETQ. The CDR3 has 19 residues. CDR3 in amino acids: CASRPGNPWGEAVSYEQYF. The CDR3 DNA reads as TGCGCCAGCCGACCGGGGAATCCGTGGGGGGAGGCCGTATCCTACGAGCAGTACTTC.

This clone was seen a single time. The gene calls are TRBV4-3 and TRBJ2-4; 10 bases match TRBD2. V dropped 0 bases and J dropped 1; count of bases not matched to a gene: 12. Germline V CDR1 and CDR2: LGHNA, YSLEER. CDR3 size: 20 residues. The CDR3 coding sequence is TGCGCCAGCAGCCAAGATGGCAGAGCGGGAGGGCCCTCCGCCAAAAACATTCAGTACTTC. As protein: CASSQDGRAGGPSAKNIQYF.

V gene TRBV6-5 combines with J gene TRBJ1-3; no firm D call. The germline gives CDR1 MNHEY, CDR2 SVGAGI. V was cut by 6 bases and J by 4 bases, with 13 bases left in between. This CDR3 is 14 amino acids long. CDR3 DNA: TGTGCCAGCAGGGAGAGTTTGAGCGGAAACACCATATATTTT. It yields the protein CASRESLSGNTIYF.

In this sample, this clone turned up a few times. The chain combines TRBV9 with TRBJ1-6; 12 bases line up with TRBD1. Germline CDR1 SGDLS, CDR2 YYNGEE. This CDR3 has 17 amino acids. The junction had 6 bases not matched to a gene; V was cut back by 0 bases and J by 8 bases. This CDR3 is CASSVGGTGGSYSPLHF. CDR3 coding DNA: TGTGCCAGCAGCGTAGGGGGGACAGGGGGCAGCTATTCACCCCTCCACTTT.

This chain connects TRBV5-1 to TRBJ2-2, with 10 bases matching TRBD2. CDR1 is SGHRS and CDR2 is YFSETQ in the germline V gene. CDR3 length: 17 residues. V lost 4 bases to trimming and J lost 4 bases; unmatched junction nucleotides: 10. CDR3 bases: TGCGCCAGCAGCCACCTTCTAGCGGGAGTAGGCACCGGGGAGCTGTTTTTT. This codes for CASSHLLAGVGTGELFF.

The chain couples TRBV23-1 to TRBJ1-5, with D perhaps TRBD1 (6 bases). TRBV23-1 is identified as an open reading frame with a role that is uncertain. The CDR3 is 22 amino acids. V was trimmed by 1 base and J by 0 bases, leaving 28 bases between them. CDR3 nucleotides: TGCGCCAGCAGTCAATATAAAGGACAGAGGATTTGGTTTGGGGCTAGCAATCAGCCCCAGCATTTT. It is translated as CASSQYKGQRIWFGASNQPQHF.

V usage is TRBV28 and J usage is TRBJ2-7; 9 nucleotides align to TRBD2. The CDR3 contains 15 residues. Per the germline V gene, CDR1 is MDHEN and CDR2 is SYDVKM. V was clipped by 5 bases and J by 3 bases; unmatched bases: 8. CDR3 loop: CASSLQAGGNYEQYF. The CDR3 DNA is TGTGCCAGCAGTCTCCAAGCGGGAGGAAACTACGAGCAGTACTTC.

This chain links TRBV10-2 with TRBJ2-1, with 11 positions matching TRBD2. The CDR3 runs 15 residues. Unmatched junction bases numbered 2, after V lost 4 bases and J lost 3 bases. Germline V gene sequence: CDR1 WSHSY, CDR2 SAAADI. As DNA, the CDR3 is TGCGCCAGCAGTGGGGGACTAGCGGACTACAATGAGCAGTTCTTC. It encodes CASSGGLADYNEQFF.

V and J are TRBV6-4 and TRBJ2-7, with D tentatively TRBD1 (6 bases). The V and J ends lost 4 bases and 5 bases respectively, with 12 bases between them. CDR1 MRHNA and CDR2 SNTAGT come from the germline V gene. The CDR3 consists of 13 residues. For the CDR3, the DNA is TGTGCCAGCAGTGCCCTAGAGGGGGACGAGCAGTACTTC. Translating it yields CASSALEGDEQYF.

The chain carries TRBV29-1 and TRBJ2-7, with 13 positions matching TRBD2. The CDR3 runs to 13 residues. CDR1 is SQVTM and CDR2 is ANQGSEA in the germline V gene. V lost 6 bases, J lost 5 bases, and 4 bases stayed unmatched. The CDR3 sequence is CSVGTSGKDEQYF. The CDR3 region has the DNA TGCAGCGTCGGGACTAGCGGGAAGGACGAGCAGTACTTC.

The V and J genes are TRBV3-1 (or the pseudogene TRBV3-2) and TRBJ2-4; maybe TRBD1 (6 bases). The V end was cut by 7 bases, the J end by 8 bases, with 15 bases between. The germline gives CDR1 LGHDT, CDR2 YNNKEL (reference sequence). The CDR3 length is 13 residues. Here the CDR3 reads CASTRGGRDIQYF. The CDR3 nucleotides read TGTGCCAGCACCCGAGGGGGTAGGGACATTCAGTACTTC.

This clone was counted a few times. The chain links TRBV5-1 to TRBJ1-2; D unresolved. V was shortened by 0 bases and J by 8 bases, with 17 bases between the two germline ends. CDR1 SGHRS and CDR2 YFSETQ come from the germline V gene. This CDR3 is built from 15 residues. The CDR3 DNA sequence: TGCGCCAGCAGCTTGGATCTGGGAAGAGGGCGCGGCTACACCTTC. This sequence encodes CASSLDLGRGRGYTF.

V usage is TRBV10-3 and J usage is TRBJ2-7; D perhaps matches TRBD1 (6 bases). Looked up from germline, CDR1 is ENHRY and CDR2 is SYGVKD. This CDR3 has 13 amino acids. Between the trimmed V and J ends, which lost 6 bases and 0 bases, there was a span of 9 bases. The CDR3 DNA sequence: TGTGCCATCAGGATGGACAGCTCCTACGAGCAGTACTTC. It encodes CAIRMDSSYEQYF.

This sequence joins TRBV4-1 and TRBJ2-3, with D possibly TRBD2 on 7 matching bases. The CDR3 consists of 16 residues. Germline CDR1 reads MGHRA; CDR2 reads YSYEKL. Trimming removed 0 bases from V and 5 bases from J, with 15 bases in between. The CDR3 protein is CASSQDSRGLGDTQYF. Written as DNA, the CDR3 is TGCGCCAGCAGCCAAGATTCGCGGGGGCTTGGAGATACGCAGTATTTT.